This T cell receptor beta chain emerged from a study of T cell responses to AZD1222 COVID-19 vaccine. Overall study findings and caveats: Just a handful of AZD1222 recipients were seropositive at baseline. CD4 TCRs linked to vaccination spanned spike, dominating at 160-218 and 743-854.

Clones were read by immunoSEQ multiplex PCR, and TCRdb kept only the in-frame ones, dropping some. Seen here are about 76,000 clones, over 65% observed once, and the top ten hold 25% to 30%. About this clone itself: Its antigen remains unidentified.

Germline values: CDR1 LNHDA, CDR2 SQIVND (reference sequence). This CDR3 contains 14 residues. The V gene lost 5 bases and the J gene lost 3 bases, with 14 bases spanning the gap. This TCR was sampled from an adult who received the MenACWY meningococcal vaccine as a control. The sequencing here drew on peripheral blood, taken 28 days after the second dose of the MenACWY control vaccine. This chain links TRBV19 with TRBJ2-7; maybe TRBD1 (5 bases). The CDR3 protein is CASSSQGGDYEQYF. The CDR3 region has the DNA TGTGCCAGTAGTTCCCAGGGTGGAGACTACGAGCAGTACTTC.